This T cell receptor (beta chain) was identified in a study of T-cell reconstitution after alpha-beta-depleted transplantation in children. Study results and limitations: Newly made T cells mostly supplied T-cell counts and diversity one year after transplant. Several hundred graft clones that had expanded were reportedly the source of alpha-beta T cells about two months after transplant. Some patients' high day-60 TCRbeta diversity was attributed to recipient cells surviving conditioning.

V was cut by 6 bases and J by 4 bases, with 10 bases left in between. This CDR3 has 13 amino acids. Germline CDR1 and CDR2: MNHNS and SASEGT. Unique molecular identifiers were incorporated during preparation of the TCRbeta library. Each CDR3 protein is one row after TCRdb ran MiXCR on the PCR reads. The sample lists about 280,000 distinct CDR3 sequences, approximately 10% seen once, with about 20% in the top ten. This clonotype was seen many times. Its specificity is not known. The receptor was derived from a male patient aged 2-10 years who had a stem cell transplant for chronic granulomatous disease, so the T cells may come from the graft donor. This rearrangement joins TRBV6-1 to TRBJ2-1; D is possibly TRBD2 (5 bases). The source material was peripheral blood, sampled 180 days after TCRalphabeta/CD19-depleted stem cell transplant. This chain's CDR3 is CASRIGLYNEQFF. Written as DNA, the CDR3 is TGTGCCAGCAGGATAGGACTTTACAATGAGCAGTTCTTC.